This T cell receptor beta chain was found in a study of blood T cell repertoires in COVID-19. Germline trimming cut 4 bases from V and 3 bases from J; bases unmatched to any gene: 5. The CDR3 loop spans 15 amino acids. CDR1 KGHDR and CDR2 SFDVKD come from the germline V gene. Repertoires were generated with immunoSEQ multiplex PCR, while TCRdb's copy carries only in-frame clones and drops some. The table includes roughly 180,000 clones, 84% detected once. V gene TRBV24-1 combines with J gene TRBJ1-2; 9 bases line up with TRBD1. This TCR was sampled from a man aged 40-49 years who had recovered from COVID-19. Sequencing was done on a sample of peripheral blood. CDR3 sequence: CATSEPGQGYYGYTF. CDR3 nucleotides: TGTGCCACCAGTGAGCCGGGACAGGGATACTATGGCTACACCTTC.